These 23 T cell receptor beta chains were all obtained from the same sample, sequenced in a study of blood T cell repertoires in COVID-19. Produced via immunoSEQ multiplex PCR; TCRdb's table is partial and in-frame only. Counted here are tens of thousands of clones, roughly 80% occurring once; the ten biggest clones make up less than 7%. Sequenced material: peripheral blood. The receptors shown here come from a man between 70 and 80 years old with COVID-19, enrolled during active disease.

V usage is TRBV11-2 and J usage is TRBJ2-7; possible D gene TRBD2, 7 bases. Looked up from germline, CDR1 is SGHAT and CDR2 is FQNNGV. Deletions cut 6 bases from V and 0 bases from J, with 15 bases between. The CDR3 has 15 amino acids. CDR3 loop: CASRSGGASSYEQYF. The CDR3 DNA sequence: TGTGCCAGCAGGTCTGGGGGGGCCAGCTCCTACGAGCAGTACTTC.

The rearrangement uses TRBV6-5 and TRBJ1-1; D possibly corresponds to TRBD1 (5 bases). Germline V lookup: CDR1 MNHEY, CDR2 SVGAGI. The CDR3 contains 15 residues. Between the trimmed V and J ends, which lost 0 bases and 3 bases, there was a span of 11 bases. The DNA of the CDR3 is TGTGCCAGCAGTTACTCGGGACTGAGGGACACTGAAGCTTTCTTT. The encoded protein is CASSYSGLRDTEAFF.

V and J are TRBV9 and TRBJ1-1; D not resolved. Germline V gene sequence: CDR1 SGDLS, CDR2 YYNGEE. This CDR3 has 13 residues. Trimming took 3 bases from V and 7 from J, leaving 13 bases between them. CDR3 sequence: CASSEVPRGEAFF. The CDR3 bases are TGTGCCAGCAGCGAAGTCCCCCGGGGTGAAGCTTTCTTT.

The V and J genes are TRBV2 and TRBJ2-5; perhaps TRBD2 as D (6 bases). This CDR3 is 13 amino acids long. V lost 4 bases, J lost 4 bases, and 10 bases lay in between. Per the germline V gene, CDR1 is SNHLY and CDR2 is FYNNEI. Here the CDR3 reads CASSGGGVETQYF. The CDR3 nucleotides are TGTGCCAGCAGTGGAGGCGGGGTAGAGACCCAGTACTTC. The whole variable domain, filled in from reference TRBV2 and TRBJ2-5, reads EPEVTQTPSHQVTQMGQEVILRCVPISNHLYFYWYRQILGQKVEFLVSFYNNEISEKSEIFDDQFSVERPDGSNFTLKIRSTKLEDSAMYFCASSGGGVETQYFGPGTRLLVL.

This clone was found many times. This sequence joins TRBV10-1 and TRBJ2-1; weak D call: TRBD1 (6 bases). The V end lost 8 bases, the J end lost 6 bases, and 14 bases lay between the germline ends. There are 13 residues in the CDR3. Germline assignment: CDR1 WNHNN and CDR2 SYGVQD (reference sequence). CDR3 loop: CASSSGQSNEQFF. The CDR3 bases are TGCGCCAGCTCTTCCGGACAGAGCAATGAGCAGTTCTTC.

The chain carries TRBV9 and TRBJ2-3; 7 bases align to TRBD2. There are 16 residues in the CDR3. Germline V gives CDR1 SGDLS, CDR2 YYNGEE. J was trimmed by 1 base and V by 1 base; bases with no gene match: 6. CDR3 nucleotide sequence: TGTGCCAGCAGCGTACTCAGCGGGATGGGCACAGATACGCAGTATTTT. Protein: CASSVLSGMGTDTQYF.

The chain employs TRBV2 and TRBJ1-1; possibly TRBD1 for D (5 bases). The V gene's germline CDR1 is SNHLY and CDR2 FYNNEI. Trimming removed 6 bases at V and 7 bases at J, with 21 bases between. The CDR3 is 15 amino acids. CDR3 sequence reads: CASSPLGGGFGEAFF. For the CDR3, the DNA is TGTGCCAGCAGCCCCCTGGGGGGGGGTTTCGGTGAAGCTTTCTTT.

This clone was found once. The rearrangement uses TRBV7-9 and TRBJ1-4; D gene uncertain. Between the trimmed V and J ends, which lost 3 bases and 6 bases, there was a span of 11 bases. CDR1 is SEHNR, CDR2 FQNEAQ, per germline (reference sequence). The CDR3 length is 14 residues. CDR3 residues: CASSFGGGYEKLFF. The CDR3, as DNA: TGTGCCAGCAGCTTCGGAGGAGGATATGAAAAACTGTTTTTT.

This chain joins TRBV6-6 and TRBJ1-4, with D possibly matching TRBD1 (6 bases). This CDR3 region has 14 residues. V lost 7 bases and J lost 7, with 16 bases in between. Germline CDR1 and CDR2: MNHNY and SVGAGI (reference sequence). CDR3 protein: CASTPRGGAEKLFF. The CDR3 bases are TGTGCCAGCACCCCCCGGGGGGGGGCTGAAAAACTGTTTTTT.

The chain recombines TRBV9 with TRBJ1-1; D is unclear. Germline loops: CDR1 SGDLS, CDR2 YYNGEE. The CDR3 runs to 15 residues. V lost 2 bases and J lost 4, with 15 bases in between. Here the CDR3 reads CASSVGMGGRTEAFF. In nucleotides, the CDR3 is TGTGCCAGCAGCGTCGGGATGGGAGGTCGCACTGAAGCTTTCTTT.

V and J are TRBV7-2 and TRBJ2-5, with 11 bases fitting TRBD2. This CDR3 is built from 14 residues. With V trimmed by 3 bases and J by 5 bases, 2 bases remained unmatched. CDR1 and CDR2 from the germline V gene are SGHTA and FQGNSA. This chain's CDR3 is CASSFASGGETQYF. CDR3 bases: TGTGCCAGCAGCTTTGCTAGCGGGGGGGAGACCCAGTACTTC.

The chain uses TRBV12-3 or TRBV12-4 and TRBJ2-5; 12 bases are a match to TRBD2. With 10 bases clipped from V and 6 bases from J, the junction kept 3 bases outside the gene matches. This CDR3 is 12 amino acids long. CDR3 in DNA: TGTGCCATCGGACTAGCGGGAAAGACCCAGTACTTC. Its translation is CAIGLAGKTQYF.

The rearrangement joins TRBV19 to TRBJ1-2, with 8 positions matching TRBD1. J lost 4 bases, V lost 6 bases, and 7 bases had no gene match. The CDR3 covers 14 residues. The V gene's germline CDR1 is LNHDA and CDR2 SQIVND (reference sequence). The CDR3 here is CASSLTGALYGYTF. The CDR3 region has the DNA TGTGCCAGTAGCCTGACAGGGGCGCTCTATGGCTACACCTTC.

The J gene is TRBJ2-2, the V gene TRBV11-3; 7 bases are a match to TRBD1. The V gene end was trimmed by 4 bases and the J gene end by 2 bases; junction bases not matched to a gene: 4. Per germline, CDR1 SGHNT and CDR2 YENEEA. This CDR3 is 15 amino acids long. The CDR3 protein is CASSSDRPNTGELFF. Written as DNA, the CDR3 is TGTGCCAGCAGCTCGGACAGGCCTAACACCGGGGAGCTGTTTTTT.

This chain uses TRBV30 with TRBJ1-1; 10 bases are a match to TRBD1. Trimming at V came to 5 bases and at J to 0 bases, leaving 15 bases not matched to a gene. This CDR3 spans 18 amino acids. Germline loops: CDR1 GTSNPN, CDR2 SVGIG (reference sequence). The CDR3 DNA reads as TGTGCCTGGGGCCTCGTAAGGACAGGGGGGGCCTTGAACACTGAAGCTTTCTTT. Translation gives CAWGLVRTGGALNTEAFF. Using reference TRBV30 and TRBJ1-1 for the parts outside the CDR3, the full variable domain is SQTIHQWPATLVQPVGSPLSLECTVEGTSNPNLYWYRQAAGRGLQLLFYSVGIGQISSEVPQNLSASRPQDRQFILSSKKLLLSDSGFYLCAWGLVRTGGALNTEAFFGQGTRLTVV.

The V gene is TRBV18, the J gene TRBJ2-7; TRBD2 matches 11 bases. V shed 7 bases, J shed 6 bases, and the junction held 11 bases outside the gene matches. CDR3 length: 15 residues. Germline CDR1 reads KGHSH; CDR2 reads LQKENI. Here the CDR3 reads CASFTSTSGRGEQYF. CDR3 bases: TGTGCCAGCTTCACCTCAACTAGCGGGAGAGGCGAGCAGTACTTC.

This chain uses TRBV28 with TRBJ1-2; the D is unclear. The CDR3 sequence is 13 residues long. Per the germline V gene, CDR1 is MDHEN and CDR2 is SYDVKM. V lost 5 bases and J 7 bases, leaving 14 bases between the germline ends. CDR3 DNA: TGTGCCAGCAGTGCTTCCCTGTCCGGTGGCTACACCTTC. This codes for CASSASLSGGYTF.

This rearrangement joins TRBV4-3 to TRBJ2-7, with D perhaps TRBD2 (6 bases). The CDR3 length is 15 residues. Trimming shortened V by 3 bases and J by 1 base, and 13 bases separated the two germline ends. Germline V gene lookup returns CDR1 LGHNA and CDR2 YSLEER. CDR3 nucleotide sequence: TGCGCCAGCAGCCATAAAATCGGGACTTCCTACGAGCAGTACTTC. Translating it yields CASSHKIGTSYEQYF.

The chain uses TRBV19 and TRBJ1-4; D is perhaps TRBD1 (5 bases). The V gene lost 5 bases and the J gene lost 3 bases, with 16 bases spanning the gap. The CDR3 extends over 16 amino acids. CDR1 and CDR2 (germline): LNHDA, SQIVND (reference sequence). The CDR3 DNA is TGTGCCAGTAGTCCTCTCACAGGAGTTGCTAATGAAAAACTGTTTTTT. Protein: CASSPLTGVANEKLFF. Variable domain in full (rest from reference TRBV19 and TRBJ1-4): DGGITQSPKYLFRKEGQNVTLSCEQNLNHDAMYWYRQDPGQGLRLIYYSQIVNDFQKGDIAEGYSVSREKKESFPLTVTSAQKNPTAFYLCASSPLTGVANEKLFFGSGTQLSVL.

This chain's CDR3 is CATLLQGAISGANVLTF. Here the CDR3 DNA reads TGTGCCACCCTTCTACAGGGCGCAATATCTGGGGCCAACGTCCTGACTTTC. The V call is TRBV2, the J call TRBJ2-6, with D perhaps TRBD1 (6 bases). CDR3 size: 17 residues. Trimming pared 10 bases from V and 1 base from J, leaving 20 bases between. From germline, CDR1 is SNHLY and CDR2 FYNNEI. The whole variable domain, remainder taken from reference TRBV2 and TRBJ2-6, is EPEVTQTPSHQVTQMGQEVILRCVPISNHLYFYWYRQILGQKVEFLVSFYNNEISEKSEIFDDQFSVERPDGSNFTLKIRSTKLEDSAMYFCATLLQGAISGANVLTFGAGSRLTVL.

The chain employs TRBV28 and TRBJ1-5; D is undetermined. There are 16 residues in the CDR3. V was shortened by 10 bases and J by 5 bases, with 24 bases between the two germline ends. Germline V gene data show CDR1 as MDHEN and CDR2 as SYDVKM. The chain's CDR3 is CATRRRTGQDHQPQHF. In nucleotides, the CDR3 is TGTGCCACCAGAAGGAGGACTGGGCAGGATCATCAGCCCCAGCATTTT.

The chain links TRBV7-2 to TRBJ1-3; 8 bases align to TRBD1. Looked up from germline, CDR1 is SGHTA and CDR2 is FQGNSA. The length of the CDR3 is 14 residues. V lost 3 bases and J lost 9; bases outside the gene matches: 7. The CDR3 DNA is TGTGCCAGCAGCTTCACAGGGGGGTTAGTCACCATATATTTT. It is translated as CASSFTGGLVTIYF.

The chain joins TRBV10-1 to TRBJ1-4; possible D gene TRBD1, 5 bases. The CDR3 length is 14 residues. Trimming shortened V by 7 bases and J by 0 bases, and 9 bases separated the two germline ends. Germline V gene lookup returns CDR1 WNHNN and CDR2 SYGVQD (reference sequence). The CDR3 region has the DNA TGCGCCAGCAAGGAGGGGACAACTAATGAAAAACTGTTTTTT. Its protein product is CASKEGTTNEKLFF.